Below, 25 T cell receptor beta chains from the same sample are listed, as sequenced in a study of CXCR3-negative and CXCR3-positive naive CD8 T cells. Libraries were UMI-labeled 5' RACE TRB cDNA. TCRdb reprocessed the 5' RACE reads and reports one entry per CDR3 protein, with no DNA. The sample data list fewer than 60,000 distinct CDR3 sequences. The sequencing sample was made of naive CXCR3- CD8+ T cells from blood. Subset described: CD45RO-CCR7+CD27+CD95- naive CD8+ T cells lacking CXCR3 (TNR3-). The receptor source for this set is a human donor in good health. Some clones in this sample may be carry-over from other donors' samples.

The CDR3 is CASSQEGRPGTNYEQYF. The J gene is TRBJ2-7, the V gene TRBV4-2; as DNA is missing, the TRBD1 call by TCRdb cannot be tested. Per germline, CDR1 LGHNA and CDR2 YNFKEQ. The CDR3 has 17 amino acids.

This chain connects TRBV29-1 to TRBJ2-3. There are 12 residues in the CDR3. Germline assignment: CDR1 SQVTM and CDR2 ANQGSEA. The CDR3 loop is CSAIRGTDTQYF.

V is TRBV5-6 and J is TRBJ2-7; without DNA, the TCRdb call of TRBD1 cannot be checked. The CDR3 is 16 amino acids. The germline V gene has CDR1 SGHDT and CDR2 YYEEEE. CDR3 sequence reads: CASSLAPAGQSGEQYF.

V and J are TRBV12-3 or TRBV12-4 and TRBJ1-1; the TRBD1 assignment by TCRdb is unverifiable without DNA. The CDR3 covers 15 residues. The chain's CDR3 is CASSLEGQGTTEAFF.

This sequence joins TRBV7-9 and TRBJ2-7; TCRdb picks TRBD2, but there is no DNA to check that call. The CDR3 length is 13 residues. The V gene's germline CDR1 is SEHNR and CDR2 FQNEAQ (reference sequence). CDR3 sequence: CASSSLRSYEQYF.

This rearrangement joins TRBV5-1 to TRBJ2-2. Germline CDR1 is SGHRS and CDR2 is YFSETQ. The length of the CDR3 is 16 residues. The CDR3 sequence is CASSPRNPDFDGELFF.

The chain uses TRBV6-2 or TRBV6-3 and TRBJ2-7. Germline values: CDR1 MNHEY, CDR2 SVGEGT. This CDR3 region has 15 residues. The chain's CDR3 is CASSYALGAGDEQYF.

CDR3 residues: CASSLPDGPYQETQYF. The chain recombines TRBV7-9 with TRBJ2-5; the TRBD2 assignment by TCRdb is unverifiable without DNA. The germline V gene encodes CDR1 SEHNR and CDR2 FQNEAQ (reference sequence). This CDR3 is 16 amino acids long.

This sequence joins TRBV12-3 or TRBV12-4 and TRBJ2-5; the TCRdb call, TRBD1, lacks DNA for checking. The CDR3 sequence is 14 residues long. CDR3 loop: CATAEARQGWTQYF.

V and J are TRBV27 and TRBJ2-1; no DNA is available, so the TRBD2 call from TCRdb remains unchecked. The CDR3 contains 13 residues. From germline, CDR1 is MNHEY and CDR2 SMNVEV (reference sequence). CDR3: CASSGGAGNEQFF.

This chain links TRBV4-1 with TRBJ1-2; TCRdb designates TRBD1, a call that cannot be tested without DNA. The length of the CDR3 is 14 residues. Germline assignment: CDR1 MGHRA and CDR2 YSYEKL. The CDR3 sequence is CASSQGSRAGRDTF.

V and J are TRBV10-3 and TRBJ2-1. In germline, CDR1 is ENHRY, CDR2 SYGVKD. The CDR3 consists of 11 residues. Here the CDR3 reads CAISNEYEQFF.

V usage is TRBV6-5 and J usage is TRBJ2-5; the D call from TCRdb, TRBD2, cannot be confirmed without DNA. The CDR3 is made up of 15 amino acids. Germline loops: CDR1 MNHEY, CDR2 SVGAGI. The chain's CDR3 is CASSYGGGAPETQYF.

This clonotype is called medium-sized (0.01 to 0.1%) based on its frequency. CDR3 protein: CSVEVIGPYNEQFF. This chain connects TRBV29-1 to TRBJ2-1. The CDR3 contains 14 residues. The germline gives CDR1 SQVTM, CDR2 ANQGSEA.

The chain's CDR3 is CASSFQRYSGANVLTF. The chain carries TRBV28 and TRBJ2-6. The CDR3 covers 16 residues. Per germline, CDR1 MDHEN and CDR2 SYDVKM.

This chain uses TRBV7-9 with TRBJ2-3. CDR1 is SEHNR and CDR2 is FQNEAQ in the germline V gene (reference sequence). CDR3 length equals 14 residues. The CDR3 loop reads CASSIDLSTDTQYF.

The chain links TRBV13 to TRBJ2-1; with no DNA, the TCRdb D assignment of TRBD1 cannot be verified. CDR1 is PRHDT, CDR2 FYEKMQ, per germline (reference sequence). This CDR3 region has 16 residues. CDR3 protein: CASNQRGESSYNEQFF.

The genes are TRBV10-3 and TRBJ2-1; TCRdb's assignment of TRBD2 cannot be checked, as there is no DNA. The CDR3 runs 15 residues. Germline assignment: CDR1 ENHRY and CDR2 SYGVKD. The CDR3 region is CAISRGGRGYNEQFF.

The gene calls are TRBV28 and TRBJ2-3; as DNA is missing, the TRBD1 call by TCRdb cannot be tested. CDR1 and CDR2 (germline): MDHEN, SYDVKM. The CDR3 consists of 16 residues. The CDR3 is CASSLTAGPSTDTQYF.

The chain's CDR3 is CASSWGLAGADYNEQFF. V is TRBV28 and J is TRBJ2-1; TCRdb calls TRBD2, which cannot be checked without DNA. The CDR3 runs 17 residues. Germline V gene sequence: CDR1 MDHEN, CDR2 SYDVKM.

The rearrangement links TRBV12-3 or TRBV12-4 to TRBJ1-2; TCRdb names TRBD1, which stays unverified in the absence of DNA. This CDR3 is 14 amino acids long. CDR3 protein: CASRQGAFIYGYTF.

Measured by frequency, this clonotype is medium-sized. This chain joins TRBV4-3 and TRBJ2-1; TCRdb picks TRBD2, but there is no DNA to check that call. Germline V CDR1 and CDR2: LGHNA, YSLEER. This CDR3 has 15 residues. The CDR3 sequence: CASSPRMTSFGEQFF.

The V call is TRBV7-2, the J call TRBJ2-5; TCRdb designates TRBD2, a call that cannot be tested without DNA. The germline V gene encodes CDR1 SGHTA and CDR2 FQGNSA. The CDR3 has 16 amino acids. The CDR3 spells CASSLGGLALKETQYF.

The CDR3 region is CSATRGDTGELFF. The rearrangement links TRBV29-1 to TRBJ2-2; the D call from TCRdb, TRBD1, cannot be confirmed without DNA. Germline V gene data show CDR1 as SQVTM and CDR2 as ANQGSEA. The CDR3 has 13 residues.

CDR3 region: CSALQSTATDTQYF. This chain uses TRBV20-1 with TRBJ2-3. The CDR3 length is 14 residues. Germline V lookup: CDR1 DFQATT, CDR2 SNEGSKA (reference sequence).